The 22 T cell receptor beta chains listed next were all sequenced from one sample in a study of blood T cell repertoires in COVID-19. Measured with immunoSEQ multiplex PCR; TCRdb has only the in-frame clones, and not every one. The table lists about 200,000 clones, more than 70% of them singletons. Sequencing was carried out using PBMCs or T cells enriched from blood (not recorded which). These receptors were taken from a man in his forties or fifties with acute COVID-19.

This rearrangement joins TRBV1 to TRBJ2-7; the DNA was not used to check the table's D call, TRBD2. TRBV1 is flagged as a pseudogene. The CDR3 runs to 16 residues. CDR3 sequence (DNA): TGCACCAGCAGCCAAGCCCCCGGGACTAGGGTCCACGAGCAGTACTTC. This sequence encodes CTSSQAPGTRVHEQYF.

The V gene is TRBV2, the J gene TRBJ1-1; the match to TRBD1 covers 7 bases. This CDR3 has 14 amino acids. Trimming at V came to 8 bases and at J to 5 bases, leaving 11 bases not matched to a gene. Germline V gene lookup returns CDR1 SNHLY and CDR2 FYNNEI. For the CDR3, the DNA is TGTGCCAGCCTTCCGGACAGGATATCTACTGAAGCTTTCTTT. Amino acids: CASLPDRISTEAFF.

The V gene is TRBV28, the J gene TRBJ1-2; 8 nucleotides agree with TRBD1. The J segment lost 4 bases and the V segment lost 5 bases, leaving 6 bases of the junction unmatched. Germline-derived CDR1 and CDR2 are MDHEN and SYDVKM. The CDR3 contains 14 residues. The chain's CDR3 is CASSPSDRAYGYTF. In DNA form, the CDR3 reads TGTGCCAGCAGTCCATCGGACAGGGCCTATGGCTACACCTTC.

This clone was detected only once. The chain is built from TRBV10-3 and TRBJ1-4; D is ambiguous. CDR3 length: 16 amino acids. In germline, CDR1 is ENHRY, CDR2 SYGVKD. V was shortened by 0 bases and J by 8 bases, with 16 bases between the two germline ends. The CDR3 here is CAISESPASPGEKLFF. The CDR3, as DNA: TGTGCCATCAGTGAGTCTCCGGCCTCCCCGGGGGAAAAACTGTTTTTT.

The J gene is TRBJ1-6, the V gene TRBV6-5, with 10 nucleotides matching TRBD1. Germline V gene data show CDR1 as MNHEY and CDR2 as SVGAGI. V dropped 5 bases and J dropped 7; count of bases not matched to a gene: 5. The CDR3 extends over 15 amino acids. Here the CDR3 reads CASSPSGQGNSPLHF. The CDR3 DNA sequence: TGTGCCAGCAGTCCCTCGGGACAGGGGAATTCACCCCTCCACTTT.

This rearrangement joins TRBV2 to TRBJ2-7; 11 bases are a match to TRBD2. Looked up from germline, CDR1 is SNHLY and CDR2 is FYNNEI. V shed 3 bases, J shed 3 bases, and the junction held 1 base outside the gene matches. CDR3 length: 14 residues. This CDR3 reads CASSDGTSGYEQYF. The CDR3 coding sequence is TGTGCCAGCAGTGATGGGACTAGCGGCTACGAGCAGTACTTC.

The chain links TRBV19 to TRBJ2-3; D is possibly TRBD2 (6 bases). Germline CDR1 reads LNHDA; CDR2 reads SQIVND (reference sequence). V shed 10 bases and J shed 2 bases, with 16 bases lying between them. This CDR3 contains 14 residues. CDR3 in amino acids: CATALAPSTDTQYF. CDR3 DNA sequence: TGTGCCACGGCACTAGCTCCCTCCACAGATACGCAGTATTTT.

J is TRBJ2-1 and V is TRBV30; tentative D call: TRBD2 (5 bases). V was clipped by 4 bases and J by 0 bases, with 10 bases between them. Looked up from germline, CDR1 is GTSNPN and CDR2 is SVGIG (reference sequence). The CDR3 is made up of 14 amino acids. This CDR3 reads CAWTPAASYNEQFF. CDR3 nucleotide sequence: TGTGCCTGGACTCCAGCGGCCTCCTACAATGAGCAGTTCTTC.

The J gene is TRBJ2-4, the V gene TRBV12-2; the table gives TRBD2 as D, unverified against the DNA. TRBV12-2 is flagged as a pseudogene. CDR3 length: 15 amino acids. Here the CDR3 reads CASRLTRVAKNIQYF. CDR3 sequence (DNA): TGTGCAAGTCGCTTAACTCGGGTAGCCAAAAACATTCAGTACTTC.

The rearrangement links TRBV11-2 to TRBJ2-1, with D tentatively TRBD1 (5 bases). The CDR3 sequence is 13 residues long. Germline V lookup: CDR1 SGHAT, CDR2 FQNNGV. V was cut by 3 bases and J by 6 bases, with 9 bases left in between. The CDR3 sequence: CASSLGLSNEQFF. DNA of the CDR3: TGTGCCAGCAGCTTGGGGCTTAGCAATGAGCAGTTCTTC.

The chain couples TRBV28 to TRBJ1-4, with 7 nucleotides matching TRBD1. Germline loops: CDR1 MDHEN, CDR2 SYDVKM. V was clipped by 5 bases and J by 3 bases; unmatched bases: 3. The CDR3 contains 14 residues. This CDR3 is CASSRQGPNEKLFF. The DNA of the CDR3 is TGTGCCAGCAGTCGACAGGGACCTAATGAAAAACTGTTTTTT. The full variable domain, its missing parts supplied by reference TRBV28 and TRBJ1-4, is DVKVTQSSRYLVKRTGEKVFLECVQDMDHENMFWYRQDPGLGLRLIYFSYDVKMKEKGDIPEGYSVSREKKERFSLILESASTNQTSMYLCASSRQGPNEKLFFGSGTQLSVL.

Concerning this clone: Other DNA sequences in the same sample also yield this CDR3. CDR3 loop: CASSLQGTYEQYF. In DNA, the CDR3 is TGTGCCAGCAGCTTACAGGGTACCTACGAGCAGTACTTC. This rearrangement joins TRBV5-4 to TRBJ2-7; TRBD1 might be the D (6 bases). The germline V and J ends were trimmed by 2 bases and 2 bases, with 8 bases remaining between them. Germline V lookup: CDR1 SGHNT, CDR2 YYREEE (reference sequence). CDR3 length equals 13 residues.

This clone was detected once. The chain joins TRBV28 to TRBJ2-7; D unresolved. Germline CDR1 and CDR2: MDHEN and SYDVKM. Trimming took 3 bases from V and 4 from J, leaving 7 bases between them. The CDR3 extends over 12 amino acids. The CDR3 loop is CASSFARYEQYF. CDR3 coding DNA: TGTGCCAGCAGTTTCGCCCGGTACGAGCAGTACTTC.

This clone was recorded only once. The gene calls are TRBV7-3 and TRBJ2-3; a possible D gene is TRBD1 (5 bases). Germline-derived CDR1 and CDR2 are SGHTA and FQGTGA. Trimming pared 2 bases from V and 4 bases from J, leaving 10 bases between. The CDR3 extends over 14 amino acids. The CDR3 coding sequence is TGTGCCAGCAGCTTACAGGGCAGCGCAGATACGCAGTATTTT. The encoded protein is CASSLQGSADTQYF.

CDR3 sequence: CASSTGLQPQHF. The CDR3 DNA is TGTGCCAGCAGCACAGGGTTGCAGCCCCAGCATTTT. The chain carries TRBV28 and TRBJ1-5; D may be TRBD1 (6 bases). V was shortened by 6 bases and J by 7 bases, with 10 bases between the two germline ends. This CDR3 comprises 12 residues. Germline CDR1 and CDR2: MDHEN and SYDVKM. Filled out from reference TRBV28 and TRBJ1-5, the complete variable domain reads DVKVTQSSRYLVKRTGEKVFLECVQDMDHENMFWYRQDPGLGLRLIYFSYDVKMKEKGDIPEGYSVSREKKERFSLILESASTNQTSMYLCASSTGLQPQHFGDGTRLSIL.

The chain combines TRBV27 with TRBJ1-1; D is unclear. Germline V gene lookup returns CDR1 MNHEY and CDR2 SMNVEV (reference sequence). Trimming removed 4 bases from V and 0 bases from J, with 12 bases in between. The CDR3 length is 15 residues. CDR3 sequence: CASSSSQIMNTEAFF. Here the CDR3 DNA reads TGTGCCAGCAGTTCATCTCAGATCATGAACACTGAAGCTTTCTTT.

The J gene is TRBJ1-1, the V gene TRBV6-5; a weak D match, TRBD1 (5 bases). The CDR3 length is 12 residues. Deletions cut 2 bases from V and 6 bases from J, with 7 bases between. From germline, CDR1 is MNHEY and CDR2 SVGAGI. The CDR3: CASSYRGSEAFF. The CDR3 DNA is TGTGCCAGCAGTTACAGGGGATCTGAAGCTTTCTTT.

The chain couples TRBV5-1 to TRBJ2-1; 9 positions match TRBD1. The germline V gene has CDR1 SGHRS and CDR2 YFSETQ. Trimming took 4 bases from V and 7 from J; bases not matched to a gene: 24. The CDR3 contains 20 residues. The CDR3 protein is CASSPLAAQTNRGRGNEQFF. The CDR3 DNA follows: TGCGCCAGCAGCCCTTTGGCGGCACAAACTAACAGGGGGCGCGGGAATGAGCAGTTCTTC.

As DNA, the CDR3 is TGTGCCAGCAGTGAAGGGACTCGGCAAGAGACCCAGTACTTC. The encoded protein is CASSEGTRQETQYF. The chain links TRBV2 to TRBJ2-5; D perhaps matches TRBD2 (5 bases). The germline V gene has CDR1 SNHLY and CDR2 FYNNEI. Trimming left V 1 base short and J 2 bases short, with 8 bases between. The CDR3 contains 14 residues.

V usage is TRBV28 and J usage is TRBJ2-7; possibly TRBD2 for D (6 bases). Germline CDR1 is MDHEN and CDR2 is SYDVKM. Trimming shortened V by 3 bases and J by 0 bases, and 12 bases separated the two germline ends. The CDR3 runs to 15 residues. The CDR3 reads CASSLVEGISYEQYF. CDR3 in DNA: TGTGCCAGCAGTTTGGTGGAGGGTATCTCCTACGAGCAGTACTTC. The variable domain in full, completed from reference TRBV28 and TRBJ2-7, reads DVKVTQSSRYLVKRTGEKVFLECVQDMDHENMFWYRQDPGLGLRLIYFSYDVKMKEKGDIPEGYSVSREKKERFSLILESASTNQTSMYLCASSLVEGISYEQYFGPGTRLTVT.

The chain has TRBV4-1 and TRBJ1-5; D remains ambiguous. Trimming pared 4 bases from V and 0 bases from J, leaving 10 bases between. Germline CDR1 and CDR2: MGHRA and YSYEKL. This CDR3 region has 15 residues. CDR3: CASSPQLYSNQPQHF. In nucleotides, the CDR3 is TGCGCCAGCAGCCCACAGCTTTATAGCAATCAGCCCCAGCATTTT.

The V gene is TRBV30, the J gene TRBJ1-5, with D possibly being TRBD1 (5 bases). Trimming left V 0 bases short and J 2 bases short, with 14 bases between. Germline assignment: CDR1 GTSNPN and CDR2 SVGIG (reference sequence). CDR3 size: 16 residues. The CDR3 spells CAWSVAGGGGNQPQHF. The CDR3 DNA reads TGTGCCTGGAGTGTAGCTGGCGGGGGGGGCAATCAGCCCCAGCATTTT.